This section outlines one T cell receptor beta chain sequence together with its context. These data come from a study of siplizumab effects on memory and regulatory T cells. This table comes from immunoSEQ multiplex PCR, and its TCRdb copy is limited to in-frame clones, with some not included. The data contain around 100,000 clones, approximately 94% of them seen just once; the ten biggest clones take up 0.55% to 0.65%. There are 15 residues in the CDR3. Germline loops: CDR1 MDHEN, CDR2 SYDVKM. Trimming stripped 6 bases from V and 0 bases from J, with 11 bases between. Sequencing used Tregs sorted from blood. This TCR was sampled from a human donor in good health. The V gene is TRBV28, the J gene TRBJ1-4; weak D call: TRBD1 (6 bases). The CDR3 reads CASRPRGATNEKLFF. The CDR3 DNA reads TGTGCCAGCAGGCCGAGGGGGGCAACTAATGAAAAACTGTTTTTT. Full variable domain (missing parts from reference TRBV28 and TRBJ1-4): DVKVTQSSRYLVKRTGEKVFLECVQDMDHENMFWYRQDPGLGLRLIYFSYDVKMKEKGDIPEGYSVSREKKERFSLILESASTNQTSMYLCASRPRGATNEKLFFGSGTQLSVL.